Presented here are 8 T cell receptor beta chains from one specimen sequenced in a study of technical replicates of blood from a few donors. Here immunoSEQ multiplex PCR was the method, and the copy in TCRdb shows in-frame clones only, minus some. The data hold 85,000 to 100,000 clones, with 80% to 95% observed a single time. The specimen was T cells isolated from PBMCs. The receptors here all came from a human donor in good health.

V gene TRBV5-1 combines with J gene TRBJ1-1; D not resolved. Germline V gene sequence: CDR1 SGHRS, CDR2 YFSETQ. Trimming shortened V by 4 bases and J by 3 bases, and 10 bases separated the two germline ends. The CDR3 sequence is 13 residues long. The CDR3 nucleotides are TGCGCCAGCAGCAGATACAGAGACACTGAAGCTTTCTTT. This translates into CASSRYRDTEAFF.

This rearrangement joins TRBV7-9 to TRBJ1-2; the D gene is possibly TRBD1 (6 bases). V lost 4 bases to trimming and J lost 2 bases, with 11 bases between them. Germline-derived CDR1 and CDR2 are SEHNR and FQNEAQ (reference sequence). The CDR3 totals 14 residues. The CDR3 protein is CASSSSGENYGYTF. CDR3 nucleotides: TGTGCCAGCAGCTCTTCAGGGGAAAACTATGGCTACACCTTC.

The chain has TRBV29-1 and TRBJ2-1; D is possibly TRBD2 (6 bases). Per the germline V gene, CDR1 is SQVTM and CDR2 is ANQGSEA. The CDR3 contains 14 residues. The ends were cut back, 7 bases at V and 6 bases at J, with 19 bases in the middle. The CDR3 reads CSGGDGGTFNEQFF. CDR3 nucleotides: TGCAGCGGGGGAGATGGGGGGACTTTCAATGAGCAGTTCTTC.

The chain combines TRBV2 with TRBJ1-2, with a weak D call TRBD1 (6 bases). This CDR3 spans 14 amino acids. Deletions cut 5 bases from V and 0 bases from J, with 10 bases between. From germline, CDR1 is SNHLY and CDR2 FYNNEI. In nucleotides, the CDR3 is TGTGCCAGCAGTCCCAGGGGAGCTAACTATGGCTACACCTTC. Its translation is CASSPRGANYGYTF.

The CDR3 bases are TGTGCCAGCAGTCCCCAGGCGACTAGCGGGAGTGACGGGGAGCTGTTTTTT. Its protein product is CASSPQATSGSDGELFF. The V gene is TRBV28, the J gene TRBJ2-2; TRBD2 agrees at 12 bases. CDR1 MDHEN and CDR2 SYDVKM come from the germline V gene. Losses at the gene ends were 5 bases for V and 7 bases for J; bases not matched to a gene: 11. The CDR3 contains 17 residues. The full variable domain, in which reference TRBV28 and TRBJ2-2 provide the parts outside the CDR3, is DVKVTQSSRYLVKRTGEKVFLECVQDMDHENMFWYRQDPGLGLRLIYFSYDVKMKEKGDIPEGYSVSREKKERFSLILESASTNQTSMYLCASSPQATSGSDGELFFGEGSRLTVL.

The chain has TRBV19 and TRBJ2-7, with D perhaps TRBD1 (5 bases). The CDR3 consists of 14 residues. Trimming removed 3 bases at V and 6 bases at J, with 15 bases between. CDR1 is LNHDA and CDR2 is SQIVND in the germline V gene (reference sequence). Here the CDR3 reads CASSMATGAFEQYF. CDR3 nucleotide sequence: TGTGCCAGTAGTATGGCAACAGGCGCCTTCGAGCAGTACTTC.

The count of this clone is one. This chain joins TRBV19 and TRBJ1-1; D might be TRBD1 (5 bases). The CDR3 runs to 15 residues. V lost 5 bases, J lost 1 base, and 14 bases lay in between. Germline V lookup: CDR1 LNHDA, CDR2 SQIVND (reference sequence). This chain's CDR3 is CASSAWRDQNTEAFF. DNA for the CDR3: TGTGCCAGTAGTGCCTGGAGGGACCAGAACACTGAAGCTTTCTTT. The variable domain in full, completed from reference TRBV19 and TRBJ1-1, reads DGGITQSPKYLFRKEGQNVTLSCEQNLNHDAMYWYRQDPGQGLRLIYYSQIVNDFQKGDIAEGYSVSREKKESFPLTVTSAQKNPTAFYLCASSAWRDQNTEAFFGQGTRLTVV.

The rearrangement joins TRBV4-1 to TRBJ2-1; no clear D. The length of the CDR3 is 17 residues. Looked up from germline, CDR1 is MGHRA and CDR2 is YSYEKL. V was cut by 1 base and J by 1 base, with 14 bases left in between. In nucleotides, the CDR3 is TGCGCCAGCAGCCAAGTTCGGCTGACTCGGTCCTACAATGAGCAGTTCTTC. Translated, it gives CASSQVRLTRSYNEQFF.